This T cell receptor (beta chain) was observed in a study of OX40 agonist ivuxolimab in advanced cancers. TCRdb keeps only in-frame clones here, not all; method: immunoSEQ multiplex PCR. Of tens of thousands of clones in the sample, around 90% were seen once. J lost 6 bases, V lost 4 bases, and 6 bases had no gene match. Germline V gene sequence: CDR1 SGHNT, CDR2 YYREEE (reference sequence). The CDR3 contains 14 residues. This chain joins TRBV5-4 and TRBJ2-7, with 11 positions matching TRBD2. Sequencing used CD4+ or CD8+ T cells sorted from blood, obtained in a trial of the OX40 agonist ivuxolimab. The source is an adult with an advanced solid tumor such as melanoma, head and neck, liver or kidney cancer. In DNA, the CDR3 is TGTGCCAGCAGCCGCCCTAGCGGGGGGTTCGAGCAGTACTTC. This translates into CASSRPSGGFEQYF.